Following are 28 T cell receptor beta chains from one sample sequenced in a study of T cells after yellow fever vaccination (dated by TCRdb to between 2018 and 2021). The library was obtained by 5' RACE. Instrument on record: Illumina HiSeq 2500. The raw public reads went through TCRdb reprocessing: fastp at Q25, MiXCR clone calling, in-frame beta chains kept. Entries that share a CDR3 protein sequence are merged under the most common genes and DNA. Present in this sample are over 65,000 distinct CDR3 sequences, about an eighth of which were seen just once. 20% to 25% of the sample lies in the top ten. The treatment or condition label on this specimen signifies: live attenuated yellow fever vaccine strain. The sample was CD8+ T cells not binding an NS4B(214-222) dextramer, sorted from PBMCs, taken approximately 22 days after the first yellow fever vaccination. The cell subset or site label here, explained by the study, means: NS4B epitope dextramer-negative CD8 T cells. Receptor source: a man in his late teens or twenties who received the YFV17D yellow fever vaccine.

A few counts support this clonotype. CDR3 region: CATSRDLGDRRLSNYGYTF. DNA for the CDR3: TGTGCCACCAGCAGAGATCTTGGGGACAGGAGACTTTCTAACTATGGCTACACCTTC. The rearrangement uses TRBV15 and TRBJ1-2, with TRBD1 matching over 8 bases. Looked up from germline, CDR1 is LNHNV and CDR2 is YYDKDF (reference sequence). V gave up 0 bases and J gave up 0 bases; unmatched junction bases: 12. The length of the CDR3 is 19 residues.

This clonotype was counted at least ten times. The rearrangement links TRBV4-2 to TRBJ1-1; D gene ambiguous. The V and J ends lost 3 bases and 2 bases respectively, with 7 bases between them. The CDR3 consists of 13 residues. CDR1 LGHNA and CDR2 YNFKEQ come from the germline V gene. The CDR3 loop reads CASSQTENTEAFF. CDR3 bases: TGTGCCAGCAGCCAGACTGAAAACACTGAAGCTTTCTTT.

This clonotype appeared a few times. This chain joins TRBV30 and TRBJ2-3, with a weak D call TRBD1 (6 bases). Germline CDR1 reads GTSNPN; CDR2 reads SVGIG (reference sequence). V lost 5 bases to trimming and J lost 2 bases, with 11 bases between them. The CDR3 runs 13 residues. This CDR3 is CAWEQGTTDTQYF. The CDR3 bases are TGTGCCTGGGAGCAGGGGACCACAGATACGCAGTATTTT.

This clonotype appeared a few times. The rearrangement uses TRBV6-2 or TRBV6-3 and TRBJ2-7; D gene unclear. Germline loops: CDR1 MNHEY, CDR2 SVGEGT. The V and J ends lost 8 bases and 3 bases respectively, with 14 bases between them. The CDR3 extends over 13 amino acids. CDR3 coding DNA: TGTGCCAGCCAGGAGTTGAACAGCTACGAGCAGTACGTC. Translated: CASQELNSYEQYV.

J is TRBJ1-1 and V is TRBV4-3; D gene uncertain. Trimming cost V 2 bases and J 4 bases, with 8 bases left between them. Germline CDR1 and CDR2: LGHNA and YSLEER. The CDR3 consists of 13 residues. The CDR3 loop reads CASSQTHGTEAFF. CDR3 DNA sequence: TGCGCCAGCAGCCAAACCCATGGCACTGAAGCTTTCTTT.

The DNA of the CDR3 is TGCGCCAGCAGCTTGGTGCGGACAGATATAAGCTCCTACGAGCAGTACGTC. It specifies CASSLVRTDISSYEQYV. This sequence joins TRBV5-1 and TRBJ2-7; tentatively, D is TRBD1 (6 bases). The length of the CDR3 is 17 residues. The V end lost 0 bases, the J end lost 0 bases, and 16 bases lay between the germline ends. Germline V gives CDR1 SGHRS, CDR2 YFSETQ.

The chain uses TRBV3-1 and TRBJ2-1; 7 bases fit TRBD2. The CDR3 has 16 residues. J was trimmed by 3 bases and V by 4 bases; bases with no gene match: 9. From germline, CDR1 is LGHDT and CDR2 YNNKEL (reference sequence). This CDR3 is CASSPEGLNFYNEQFF. In DNA, the CDR3 is TGTGCCAGCAGCCCCGAGGGACTAAACTTCTACAATGAGCAGTTCTTC.

This chain connects TRBV12-5 to TRBJ2-7; TRBD1 aligns across 7 bases. With 4 bases clipped from V and 3 bases from J, the junction kept 15 bases outside the gene matches. This CDR3 is 17 amino acids long. Germline-derived CDR1 and CDR2 are LGHNT and FRNRAP. The CDR3 coding sequence is TGTGCTAGTGGTTGGGCCCCCCTCCGGGACAGAATCTACGAGCAGTACTTC. Protein: CASGWAPLRDRIYEQYF.

The rearrangement links TRBV5-4 to TRBJ2-2; 7 nucleotides agree with TRBD2. The CDR3 extends over 14 amino acids. CDR1 and CDR2 from the germline V gene are SGHNT and YYREEE (reference sequence). J lost 7 bases, V lost 2 bases, and 5 bases had no gene match. The CDR3 DNA reads as TGTGCCAGCAGCTTTGCGGGAGCCGACGGGGAGCTGTTTTTT. This gives the protein CASSFAGADGELFF.

This clonotype was seen more than once but under ten times. This chain connects TRBV4-1 to TRBJ2-2; D is perhaps TRBD1 or TRBD2 (5 bases each). CDR1 is MGHRA, CDR2 YSYEKL, per germline. V lost 4 bases and J 1 base, leaving 10 bases between the germline ends. The CDR3 spans 15 residues. This CDR3 is CASSPTRGNTGELFF. The CDR3 nucleotides read TGCGCCAGCAGCCCGACGAGGGGGAACACCGGGGAGCTGTTTTTT.

This clonotype has only a few counts. The rearrangement uses TRBV12-3 or TRBV12-4 and TRBJ2-6; D is ambiguous. V was pared by 8 bases and J by 4 bases, with 15 bases between. The CDR3 has 15 amino acids. For the CDR3, the DNA is TGTGCCAGCCAGTCCCTTGGGATCGGGGCCAACGTCCTGACTTTC. It yields the protein CASQSLGIGANVLTF.

In this sample, this clonotype turned up a few times. CDR3 sequence: CASSQLRYSHEQYV. As DNA, the CDR3 is TGTGCCAGCAGCCAGTTAAGGTATTCGCACGAGCAGTACGTC. The J gene is TRBJ2-7, the V gene TRBV6-1; D not certain. This CDR3 comprises 14 residues. V was pared by 6 bases and J by 5 bases, with 17 bases between. The V gene's germline CDR1 is MNHNS and CDR2 SASEGT.

The table lists this clonotype with a few counts. The V and J genes are TRBV9 and TRBJ2-1; possibly TRBD2 for D (6 bases). Trimming left V 3 bases short and J 6 bases short, with 13 bases between. CDR3 length equals 14 residues. The germline gives CDR1 SGDLS, CDR2 YYNGEE. The CDR3 loop reads CASSGLGTPNEQFF. CDR3 bases: TGTGCCAGCAGCGGATTAGGGACTCCCAATGAGCAGTTCTTC.

V is TRBV7-6 and J is TRBJ1-3; D unclear. The germline gives CDR1 SGHVS, CDR2 FNYEAQ. This CDR3 has 13 amino acids. V was shortened by 0 bases and J by 4 bases, with 4 bases between the two germline ends. The CDR3 spells CASSLAGGNTIYF. As DNA, the CDR3 is TGTGCCAGCAGCTTAGCAGGGGGAAACACCATATATTTT.

The chain uses TRBV19 and TRBJ1-1; 10 bases agree with TRBD1. This CDR3 has 14 residues. CDR1 and CDR2 (germline): LNHDA, SQIVND (reference sequence). Unmatched junction bases numbered 6, after V lost 5 bases and J lost 6 bases. CDR3 sequence (DNA): TGTGCCAGTAGTTCACTGACAGGGGGCTCTGAAGCTTTCTTT. Amino acid sequence: CASSSLTGGSEAFF.

This clonotype was detected many times. The chain uses TRBV27 and TRBJ2-1; unclear D gene. The CDR3 is 12 amino acids. Germline CDR1 MNHEY, CDR2 SMNVEV (reference sequence). V was trimmed by 1 base and J by 8 bases, leaving 6 bases between them. The CDR3 DNA reads as TGTGCCAGCAGTTTATTAGGAGATGAGCAGTTCTTC. It translates to CASSLLGDEQFF.

This clonotype appeared a few times. One junction end does not reproduce the germline sequence, and a read error may be involved. The chain uses TRBV7-7 and TRBJ2-3; TRBD2 matches at 10 bases. Germline CDR1 reads SSHAT; CDR2 reads FNYEAQ (reference sequence). This CDR3 contains 15 residues. The CDR3 loop reads CASSLDPAGGGTQYF. CDR3 coding DNA: TGTGCTAGCAGCTTAGATCCAGCGGGGGGGGGTACGCAGTATTTT.

The chain uses TRBV28 and TRBJ1-4; D is ambiguous. This CDR3 comprises 15 residues. From germline, CDR1 is MDHEN and CDR2 SYDVKM. Trimming removed 7 bases at V and 5 bases at J, with 17 bases between. CDR3 sequence reads: CASTLLGTGNEKLFF. DNA for the CDR3: TGTGCCAGCACCCTCCTAGGAACGGGCAATGAAAAACTGTTTTTT.

A few counts support this clonotype. This chain uses TRBV5-1 with TRBJ2-1; 10 nucleotides match TRBD1. The junction had 16 bases not matched to a gene; V was cut back by 7 bases and J by 6 bases. The germline gives CDR1 SGHRS, CDR2 YFSETQ. The CDR3 spans 17 residues. The CDR3 loop is CASHSGTGVRGLNEQFF. The CDR3 region has the DNA TGCGCCAGCCATTCCGGGACAGGGGTTAGAGGTCTCAATGAGCAGTTCTTC.

The V call is TRBV6-5, the J call TRBJ2-6; D gene uncertain. This CDR3 is built from 16 residues. Germline V lookup: CDR1 MNHEY, CDR2 SVGAGI. Between the trimmed V and J ends, which lost 3 bases and 1 base, there was a span of 10 bases. The CDR3 nucleotides are TGTGCCAGCAGTTATATACACGAGTCTGGGGCCAACGTCCTGACTTTC. It is translated as CASSYIHESGANVLTF.

This clonotype was picked up a small number of times. The V gene is TRBV12-3 or TRBV12-4, the J gene TRBJ2-3; weak D call: TRBD1 (6 bases). The CDR3 totals 14 residues. The V gene lost 3 bases and the J gene lost 2 bases, with 9 bases spanning the gap. The DNA for the CDR3 is TGTGCCAGCAGTTTCCAGGGGTCCACAGATACGCAGTATTTT. It specifies CASSFQGSTDTQYF.

As for this clonotype: One junction end disagrees with the germline gene, perhaps due to a read error. The V and J genes are TRBV12-3 or TRBV12-4 and TRBJ1-4; D not certain. The CDR3 is made up of 13 amino acids. In DNA, the CDR3 is TGTGCCAGCTCCTTTTCCTCTAGGGAAAAACTGCTTTTT. Its translation: CASSFSSREKLLF.

The rearrangement joins TRBV4-3 to TRBJ2-1, with 8 bases fitting TRBD1. Germline V gene sequence: CDR1 LGHNA, CDR2 YSLEER. The CDR3 consists of 16 residues. J lost 9 bases, V lost 0 bases, and 10 bases had no gene match. Here the CDR3 DNA reads TGCGCCAGCAGCCAAGATTCAGGGGGCGCGGTCAGTGAGCAGTTCTTC. This encodes CASSQDSGGAVSEQFF.

This CDR3 reads CASSFRQGVNTEAFF. CDR3 nucleotides: TGTGCCAGCAGCTTCCGACAGGGCGTGAACACTGAAGCTTTCTTT. The chain carries TRBV7-6 and TRBJ1-1; 7 bases agree with TRBD1. This CDR3 has 15 amino acids. V lost 3 bases and J lost 0; bases outside the gene matches: 4. Germline loops: CDR1 SGHVS, CDR2 FNYEAQ.

The rearrangement uses TRBV29-1 and TRBJ2-1, with a weak D call TRBD1 (6 bases). V dropped 7 bases and J dropped 8 bases, with 9 bases sitting between them. The CDR3 extends over 10 amino acids. Germline V gene sequence: CDR1 SQVTM, CDR2 ANQGSEA. The CDR3 coding sequence is TGCAGCGCCAGGGGAGATGAGCAGTTCTTC. As protein: CSARGDEQFF.

This clonotype was seen a single time. V usage is TRBV6-5 and J usage is TRBJ1-2, with D maybe TRBD1 (5 bases). There are 14 residues in the CDR3. Trimming shortened V by 5 bases and J by 8 bases, and 18 bases separated the two germline ends. CDR1 and CDR2 from the germline V gene are MNHEY and SVGAGI. CDR3 residues: CASSPPGGGRGYTF. The CDR3 nucleotides are TGTGCCAGCAGTCCCCCGGGGGGTGGTAGAGGCTACACCTTC.

V usage is TRBV7-9 and J usage is TRBJ1-1, with D perhaps TRBD1 (5 bases). The V gene's germline CDR1 is SEHNR and CDR2 FQNEAQ (reference sequence). V was trimmed by 1 base and J by 10 bases, leaving 16 bases between them. The CDR3 loop spans 14 amino acids. The CDR3 DNA reads TGTGCCAGCAGCTTAGGTGGCCAGGGTGGATCAGCTTTCTTT. Translated: CASSLGGQGGSAFF.

In DNA, the CDR3 is TGTGCCAGTAGAGGACAGCAGCAGTTCTTC. It is translated as CASRGQQQFF. This chain uses TRBV19 with TRBJ2-1; a possible D gene is TRBD1 (6 bases). CDR1 is LNHDA, CDR2 SQIVND, per germline (reference sequence). The CDR3 has 10 amino acids. Trimming shortened V by 6 bases and J by 11 bases, and 8 bases separated the two germline ends.